Presented here are 30 T cell receptor beta chains from one specimen sequenced in a study of cytomegalovirus exposure and HLA in healthy donors. The method was immunoSEQ multiplex PCR; TCRdb's version includes in-frame clones alone and lacks a portion of them. The sample comprises 100,000 to 150,000 clones, roughly nine tenths of which are singletons, and 4.4% rests with the top ten. Material for sequencing was PBMCs. All receptors derive from a young man in good health and CMV-seropositive.

V usage is TRBV4-1 and J usage is TRBJ2-2; D not certain. Looked up from germline, CDR1 is MGHRA and CDR2 is YSYEKL. This CDR3 is built from 13 residues. The V end was cut by 4 bases, the J end by 3 bases, with 6 bases between. The CDR3 nucleotides read TGCGCCAGCAGCCCCCTCGACACCGGGGAGCTGTTTTTT. Residues: CASSPLDTGELFF.

The chain recombines TRBV5-1 with TRBJ1-5; possibly TRBD1 for D (5 bases). V was shortened by 2 bases and J by 9 bases, with 15 bases between the two germline ends. The germline V gene encodes CDR1 SGHRS and CDR2 YFSETQ. The CDR3 is 14 amino acids. The CDR3 here is CASSLDGGIGPQHF. The CDR3 bases are TGCGCCAGCAGCTTAGACGGGGGAATAGGGCCCCAGCATTTT.

In this sample, this clone turned up a few times. V usage is TRBV5-4 and J usage is TRBJ1-2, with 10 bases lining up with TRBD1. V lost 7 bases, J lost 3 bases, and 3 bases stayed unmatched. Germline assignment: CDR1 SGHNT and CDR2 YYREEE (reference sequence). The CDR3 sequence is 13 residues long. The CDR3 DNA follows: TGTGCCAGCCGGACAGGGGGAGACTATGGCTACACCTTC. It specifies CASRTGGDYGYTF.

The count of this clone is one. An end of the junction differs from the germline gene, which may be a read error. The same CDR3 arises from other DNA sequences in this sample as well. The gene calls are TRBV29-1 and TRBJ2-5; 9 nucleotides match TRBD2. In germline, CDR1 is SQVTM, CDR2 ANQGSEA. This CDR3 region has 14 residues. The DNA of the CDR3 is TGCAGCGTTGAACGCGGGGGGGCCGCAGAGACTCAGTACTTC. Amino acids: CSVERGGAAETQYF.

This chain joins TRBV27 and TRBJ2-1; 9 bases match TRBD1. J lost 10 bases, V lost 2 bases, and 9 bases had no gene match. The CDR3 has 15 residues. Germline CDR1 reads MNHEY; CDR2 reads SMNVEV (reference sequence). CDR3 residues: CASSLRGQGDMEQFF. CDR3 sequence (DNA): TGTGCCAGCAGTTTACGGGGACAGGGTGATATGGAGCAGTTCTTC.

V is TRBV7-2 and J is TRBJ2-6; 8 nucleotides match TRBD2. Germline values: CDR1 SGHTA, CDR2 FQGNSA. Trimming cost V 5 bases and J 2 bases; bases outside gene matches: 8. The CDR3 runs to 17 residues. CDR3 region: CASSPRGVGTGANVLTF. The CDR3 region has the DNA TGTGCCAGCAGCCCGCGGGGGGTGGGGACTGGGGCCAACGTCCTGACTTTC.

Only one count was recorded for this clone. CDR3 DNA sequence: TGTGCCAGCAGTTACGGGGGGGGGCGTGATAAAGCTTTCTTT. The encoded protein is CASSYGGGRDKAFF. The chain is built from TRBV6-6 and TRBJ1-1; D perhaps matches TRBD1 (6 bases). The germline CDR1 and CDR2 sequences are MNHNY and SVGAGI (reference sequence). V gave up 2 bases and J gave up 9 bases, with 16 bases separating them. CDR3 length equals 14 residues.

The chain has TRBV28 and TRBJ2-5; D is perhaps TRBD1 (6 bases). CDR3 length equals 16 residues. Trimming shortened V by 3 bases and J by 5 bases, and 19 bases separated the two germline ends. CDR1 and CDR2 (germline): MDHEN, SYDVKM. The CDR3 region has the DNA TGTGCCAGCAGTTTGGGGGACACGTCCATAATCGAGACCCAGTACTTC. It encodes CASSLGDTSIIETQYF.

The rearrangement joins TRBV11-1 to TRBJ2-5; 13 bases line up with TRBD2. Trimming at V came to 1 base and at J to 13 bases, leaving 15 bases not matched to a gene. Germline V gives CDR1 SGHAT, CDR2 FQDESV (reference sequence). The length of the CDR3 is 17 residues. The CDR3 reads CASSLEGFGTSGAVAYF. The CDR3 coding sequence is TGTGCCAGCAGCTTAGAAGGGTTCGGGACTAGCGGGGCCGTAGCGTACTTC.

This chain links TRBV7-2 with TRBJ1-5; 10 bases are shared with TRBD1. Germline V lookup: CDR1 SGHTA, CDR2 FQGNSA. V dropped 2 bases and J dropped 5; count of bases not matched to a gene: 6. The CDR3 spans 16 residues. The CDR3 loop reads CASSLRDRGGDQPQHF. The CDR3 DNA follows: TGTGCCAGCAGCTTAAGGGACAGGGGTGGGGATCAGCCCCAGCATTTT.

This clone was detected only once. The chain has TRBV12-5 and TRBJ1-6, with D maybe TRBD1 (5 bases). V lost 0 bases and J lost 0, with 6 bases in between. In germline, CDR1 is LGHNT, CDR2 FRNRAP. The CDR3 covers 16 residues. CDR3 bases: TGTGCTAGTGGTTTGGTAAGGGGCTCCTATAATTCACCCCTCCACTTT. Amino acid sequence: CASGLVRGSYNSPLHF.

This clone is a singleton in its sample. This chain links TRBV5-6 with TRBJ1-2; unclear D gene. Germline-derived CDR1 and CDR2 are SGHDT and YYEEEE. This CDR3 is built from 11 residues. V was cut by 5 bases and J by 8 bases, with 10 bases left in between. The CDR3 nucleotides are TGTGCCAGCAGGTACAGAAGGGGCTACACCTTC. This encodes CASRYRRGYTF.

The V gene is TRBV9, the J gene TRBJ2-5, with D possibly being TRBD2 (6 bases). CDR3 size: 15 residues. V lost 3 bases and J 5 bases, leaving 17 bases between the germline ends. CDR1 and CDR2 from the germline V gene are SGDLS and YYNGEE. DNA of the CDR3: TGTGCCAGCAGCGCGGGGGTGAGGACACCGGAGACCCAGTACTTC. Translation: CASSAGVRTPETQYF.

The V call is TRBV5-1, the J call TRBJ1-6; TRBD1 is a possible D gene (5 bases). Between the trimmed V and J ends, which lost 4 bases and 8 bases, there was a span of 16 bases. Germline CDR1 SGHRS, CDR2 YFSETQ. The CDR3 contains 15 residues. This CDR3 is CASSVGAGRYSPLHF. The CDR3 DNA reads TGCGCCAGCAGCGTTGGAGCAGGGAGGTATTCACCCCTCCACTTT.

This clone was counted a few times. The rearrangement joins TRBV6-9 to TRBJ1-2; D not resolved. Germline V gene data show CDR1 as MNHGY and CDR2 as SVAAGI. The V end lost 1 base, the J end lost 6 bases, and 15 bases lay between the germline ends. CDR3 length: 15 amino acids. The CDR3, as DNA: TGTGCCAGCAGTTATTGTGCCGGCAGGATCCATGGCTACACCTTC. Its translation is CASSYCAGRIHGYTF.

The V call is TRBV5-5, the J call TRBJ2-5; D remains unclear. The CDR3 runs 12 residues. In germline, CDR1 is SGHKS, CDR2 YYEKEE (reference sequence). Trimming removed 2 bases from V and 5 bases from J, with 7 bases in between. CDR3: CASSLYGETQYF. The CDR3 DNA is TGTGCCAGCAGCTTATACGGGGAGACCCAGTACTTC.

This rearrangement joins TRBV5-1 to TRBJ1-4, with a tentative D call TRBD1 (6 bases). With 2 bases removed from V and 0 bases from J, the gap between germline ends came to 8 bases. This CDR3 comprises 15 residues. Germline CDR1 SGHRS, CDR2 YFSETQ. In nucleotides, the CDR3 is TGCGCCAGCAGCTTAAAGGGGGCAACTAATGAAAAACTGTTTTTT. Residues: CASSLKGATNEKLFF.

The CDR3 sequence is CASSSNPGGGASSNQPQHF. CDR3 in DNA: TGTGCCAGCAGCTCAAACCCTGGGGGGGGCGCATCGAGCAATCAGCCCCAGCATTTT. The chain is built from TRBV5-6 and TRBJ1-5, with D maybe TRBD1 (6 bases). Trimming removed 3 bases from V and 1 base from J, with 23 bases in between. The CDR3 has 19 amino acids. Germline CDR1 is SGHDT and CDR2 is YYEEEE.

The gene calls are TRBV5-5 and TRBJ2-7; D is possibly TRBD1 (6 bases). Trimming removed 0 bases at V and 5 bases at J, with 9 bases between. There are 13 residues in the CDR3. Germline V CDR1 and CDR2: SGHKS, YYEKEE (reference sequence). DNA for the CDR3: TGTGCCAGCAGCTTGGTGACAGGCGACGAGCAGTACTTC. Translating gives CASSLVTGDEQYF.

The chain recombines TRBV5-4 with TRBJ1-2; D call uncertain. The CDR3 consists of 15 residues. V was shortened by 0 bases and J by 3 bases, with 12 bases between the two germline ends. Germline CDR1 is SGHNT and CDR2 is YYREEE (reference sequence). The CDR3 loop reads CASSLGVDTHYGYTF. CDR3 in DNA: TGTGCCAGCAGCTTGGGGGTTGACACACACTATGGCTACACCTTC.

This clone was recorded once. The chain carries TRBV4-3 and TRBJ2-1; 8 positions match TRBD2. The CDR3 has 18 amino acids. Germline lookup yields CDR1 LGHNA and CDR2 YSLEER. V shed 4 bases, J shed 4 bases, and the junction held 15 bases outside the gene matches. CDR3 DNA: TGCGCCAGCAGCCTGTTTAATAAGGGCGGGGGGCTTTACAATGAGCAGTTCTTC. This codes for CASSLFNKGGGLYNEQFF.

The chain couples TRBV2 to TRBJ1-1; no reliable D call. The CDR3 has 14 amino acids. In germline, CDR1 is SNHLY, CDR2 FYNNEI. The V and J ends lost 2 bases and 0 bases respectively, with 7 bases between them. CDR3 amino acids: CASSEMAVNTEAFF. The CDR3 nucleotides are TGTGCCAGCAGTGAAATGGCGGTGAACACTGAAGCTTTCTTT.

The chain recombines TRBV7-8 with TRBJ1-4; D possibly corresponds to TRBD1 (5 bases). V was clipped by 1 base and J by 8 bases, with 14 bases between them. Germline V gene data show CDR1 as SGHVS and CDR2 as FQNEAQ. This CDR3 region has 15 residues. CDR3 amino acids: CASSLVPQGREKLFF. CDR3 nucleotides: TGTGCCAGCAGCTTAGTTCCGCAGGGCCGAGAAAAACTGTTTTTT.

The gene calls are TRBV7-9 and TRBJ1-1; tentative D call: TRBD1 (6 bases). CDR3 length equals 17 residues. Germline V gene lookup returns CDR1 SEHNR and CDR2 FQNEAQ (reference sequence). The germline V and J ends were trimmed by 1 base and 0 bases, with 15 bases remaining between them. The CDR3 region is CASSLVGAGVLNTEAFF. CDR3 bases: TGTGCCAGCAGCTTAGTTGGTGCAGGGGTTTTGAACACTGAAGCTTTCTTT.

This clone was found a few times. The chain employs TRBV28 and TRBJ1-6; 9 nucleotides line up with TRBD1. This CDR3 contains 15 residues. The V segment lost 5 bases and the J segment 10 bases; nucleotides outside the gene matches: 9. The germline CDR1 and CDR2 sequences are MDHEN and SYDVKM. The CDR3 sequence: CASSGAGTGRSPLHF. The CDR3 region has the DNA TGTGCCAGCAGTGGAGCCGGGACAGGGCGGTCACCCCTCCACTTT.

This rearrangement joins TRBV19 to TRBJ2-3; TRBD2 matches 11 bases. The J segment lost 1 base and the V segment lost 3 bases, leaving 0 bases of the junction unmatched. Germline-derived CDR1 and CDR2 are LNHDA and SQIVND (reference sequence). This CDR3 spans 15 amino acids. CDR3 region: CASSISGGGTDTQYF. CDR3 DNA sequence: TGTGCCAGTAGTATTAGCGGGGGGGGCACAGATACGCAGTATTTT. Variable domain in full (rest from reference TRBV19 and TRBJ2-3): DGGITQSPKYLFRKEGQNVTLSCEQNLNHDAMYWYRQDPGQGLRLIYYSQIVNDFQKGDIAEGYSVSREKKESFPLTVTSAQKNPTAFYLCASSISGGGTDTQYFGPGTRLTVL.

This chain links TRBV19 with TRBJ1-1; D gene uncertain. This CDR3 is built from 13 residues. The V and J ends lost 6 bases and 1 base respectively, with 9 bases between them. Germline CDR1 and CDR2: LNHDA and SQIVND (reference sequence). The CDR3: CASSIGRNTEAFF. In DNA form, the CDR3 reads TGTGCCAGTAGCATCGGGAGGAACACTGAAGCTTTCTTT.

The chain recombines TRBV9 with TRBJ1-3; a possible D gene is TRBD1 (5 bases). The CDR3 runs to 15 residues. CDR1 and CDR2 from the germline V gene are SGDLS and YYNGEE. V shed 4 bases and J shed 4 bases, with 15 bases lying between them. This chain's CDR3 is CASSPGSGSGNTIYF. DNA of the CDR3: TGTGCCAGCAGCCCTGGTTCAGGGTCCGGAAACACCATATATTTT. Complete variable domain (other parts from reference TRBV9 and TRBJ1-3): DSGVTQTPKHLITATGQRVTLRCSPRSGDLSVYWYQQSLDQGLQFLIQYYNGEERAKGNILERFSAQQFPDLHSELNLSSLELGDSALYFCASSPGSGSGNTIYFGEGSWLTVV.

This chain uses TRBV5-1 with TRBJ2-5, with TRBD1 matching 7 bases. CDR3 length: 14 amino acids. With 3 bases clipped from V and 2 bases from J, the junction kept 4 bases outside the gene matches. Germline V gene data show CDR1 as SGHRS and CDR2 as YFSETQ. The CDR3 coding sequence is TGCGCCAGCAGCTACGGGACAGCACAAGAGACCCAGTACTTC. It codes for CASSYGTAQETQYF. The entire variable domain, with the rest obtained from reference TRBV5-1 and TRBJ2-5, is as follows: KAGVTQTPRYLIKTRGQQVTLSCSPISGHRSVSWYQQTPGQGLQFLFEYFSETQRNKGNFPGRFSGRQFSNSRSEMNVSTLELGDSALYLCASSYGTAQETQYFGPGTRLLVL.

The V gene is TRBV5-1, the J gene TRBJ1-4, with D maybe TRBD1 (6 bases). CDR3 size: 16 residues. Germline V gene lookup returns CDR1 SGHRS and CDR2 YFSETQ. Trimming removed 0 bases at V and 2 bases at J, with 11 bases between. The CDR3 bases are TGCGCCAGCAGCTTGGACACAGGGACCACTAATGAAAAACTGTTTTTT. It codes for CASSLDTGTTNEKLFF. Together with reference TRBV5-1 and TRBJ1-4, the CDR3 gives the full variable domain: KAGVTQTPRYLIKTRGQQVTLSCSPISGHRSVSWYQQTPGQGLQFLFEYFSETQRNKGNFPGRFSGRQFSNSRSEMNVSTLELGDSALYLCASSLDTGTTNEKLFFGSGTQLSVL.